This is a list of T cell receptor beta chains from one sample in a study of blood T cell repertoires in COVID-19. Assay: immunoSEQ multiplex PCR; the TCRdb copy retains only in-frame clones and omits some. The table shows 300,000 to 400,000 clones, with about 90% occurring only once. Input material: peripheral blood. These receptors all come from a woman aged 45-65 years who had recovered from COVID-19. The CDR3 runs from the conserved cysteine through the conserved F or W. A D gene is named only where the DNA matches it firmly. The listing skips clone size in some rows; elsewhere it reads once, few, many or a size class.

v_gene: TRBV2; abundance: NA; d_gene: TRBD2; j_gene: TRBJ2-5; CDR3aa: CASKLAAQETQYF; CDR3nt: TGTGCCAGCAAACTAGCGGCCCAAGAGACCCAGTACTTC
v_gene: TRBV4-2; abundance: NA; d_gene: NA; j_gene: TRBJ2-3; CDR3aa: CASSQGSSGRHRDTQYF; CDR3nt: TGTGCCAGCAGCCAAGGCAGTAGCGGACGCCACAGAGATACGCAGTATTTT
v_gene: TRBV3-1/TRBV3-2; abundance: NA; d_gene: NA; j_gene: TRBJ1-6; CDR3aa: CASSQVTGRALHF; CDR3nt: TGTGCCAGCAGCCAAGTCACAGGGCGGGCCCTCCACTTT
v_gene: TRBV6-5; abundance: NA; d_gene: NA; j_gene: TRBJ2-7; CDR3aa: CASSYSIAYEQYF; CDR3nt: TGTGCCAGCAGTTATTCGATAGCCTACGAGCAGTACTTC
v_gene: TRBV9; abundance: NA; d_gene: NA; j_gene: TRBJ2-7; CDR3aa: CASSVDRFSYEQYF; CDR3nt: TGTGCCAGCAGCGTAGACAGGTTCTCCTACGAGCAGTACTTC
v_gene: TRBV6-5; abundance: once; d_gene: TRBD1; j_gene: TRBJ1-2; CDR3aa: CASSRQGDYGYTF; CDR3nt: TGTGCCAGCAGTAGACAGGGGGACTATGGCTACACCTTC
v_gene: TRBV5-1; abundance: once; d_gene: NA; j_gene: TRBJ2-7; CDR3aa: CASSFGGGSSYEQYF; CDR3nt: TGCGCCAGCAGCTTCGGTGGGGGGAGCTCCTACGAGCAGTACTTC
v_gene: TRBV7-9; abundance: NA; d_gene: TRBD1; j_gene: TRBJ1-5; CDR3aa: CASSPTGAISNQPQHF; CDR3nt: TGTGCCAGCAGCCCAACAGGGGCCATTAGCAATCAGCCCCAGCATTTT
v_gene: TRBV5-6; abundance: NA; d_gene: NA; j_gene: TRBJ2-1; CDR3aa: CASSLGLVSYNEQFF; CDR3nt: TGTGCCAGCAGCTTGGGACTAGTCTCCTACAATGAGCAGTTCTTC
v_gene: TRBV4-2; abundance: NA; d_gene: NA; j_gene: TRBJ2-3; CDR3aa: CASSQANGDTQYF; CDR3nt: TGTGCCAGCAGCCAAGCAAACGGGGATACGCAGTATTTT
v_gene: TRBV5-5; abundance: NA; d_gene: TRBD2; j_gene: TRBJ2-1; CDR3aa: CASSPRTSGTYNEQFF; CDR3nt: TGTGCCAGCAGCCCACGGACTAGCGGAACCTACAATGAGCAGTTCTTC
v_gene: TRBV3-1/TRBV3-2; abundance: few; d_gene: NA; j_gene: TRBJ1-6; CDR3aa: CASSQTSGSYNSPLHF; CDR3nt: TGTGCCAGCAGCCAAACAAGTGGCTCCTATAATTCACCCCTCCACTTT
v_gene: TRBV6-6; abundance: NA; d_gene: TRBD1; j_gene: TRBJ2-2; CDR3aa: CASSYKTGRELFF; CDR3nt: TGTGCCAGCAGTTACAAGACAGGGAGGGAGCTGTTTTTT
v_gene: TRBV6-1; abundance: NA; d_gene: TRBD2; j_gene: TRBJ2-1; CDR3aa: CASQRGGLDEQFF; CDR3nt: TGTGCCAGCCAGCGGGGGGGCCTGGATGAGCAGTTCTTC
v_gene: TRBV5-1; abundance: NA; d_gene: NA; j_gene: TRBJ1-1; CDR3aa: CASSPNRQVSYTEAFF; CDR3nt: TGCGCCAGCAGCCCCAACCGACAGGTTTCGTACACTGAAGCTTTCTTT
v_gene: TRBV27; abundance: NA; d_gene: TRBD1; j_gene: TRBJ1-5; CDR3aa: CASSSTGFWSSNQPQHF; CDR3nt: TGTGCCAGCAGTTCGACAGGGTTTTGGAGTAGCAATCAGCCCCAGCATTTT
v_gene: TRBV28; abundance: NA; d_gene: NA; j_gene: TRBJ2-7; CDR3aa: CASRAVSSSYEQYF; CDR3nt: TGTGCCAGCAGGGCGGTGTCCTCCTCCTACGAGCAGTACTTC
v_gene: TRBV10-3; abundance: NA; d_gene: NA; j_gene: TRBJ2-7; CDR3aa: CAISDRGDSYEQYF; CDR3nt: TGTGCCATCAGCGATCGGGGTGATTCCTACGAGCAGTACTTC
v_gene: TRBV6-2/TRBV6-3; abundance: NA; d_gene: NA; j_gene: TRBJ2-5; CDR3aa: CASSYVAWKGQETQYF; CDR3nt: TGTGCCAGCAGTTACGTCGCCTGGAAGGGGCAAGAGACCCAGTACTTC
v_gene: TRBV19; abundance: NA; d_gene: TRBD2; j_gene: TRBJ2-7; CDR3aa: CASSRDYGEQYF; CDR3nt: TGTGCCAGTAGTAGGGACTATGGCGAGCAGTACTTC
v_gene: TRBV11-2; abundance: NA; d_gene: NA; j_gene: TRBJ1-1; CDR3aa: CASSLKLTDMSTEAFF; CDR3nt: TGTGCCAGCAGCCTTAAGTTGACCGACATGAGCACTGAAGCTTTCTTT
v_gene: TRBV28; abundance: few; d_gene: NA; j_gene: TRBJ2-3; CDR3aa: CASSLRTFYPTTDTQYF; CDR3nt: TGTGCCAGCAGTCTCAGGACTTTTTATCCCACAACAGATACGCAGTATTTT
v_gene: TRBV7-3; abundance: NA; d_gene: NA; j_gene: TRBJ2-7; CDR3aa: CASSLSAGSAFYEQYF; CDR3nt: TGTGCCAGCAGCTTGTCTGCGGGGTCTGCTTTCTACGAGCAGTACTTC
v_gene: TRBV7-9; abundance: NA; d_gene: NA; j_gene: TRBJ2-2; CDR3aa: CASSLPGGRNTGELFF; CDR3nt: TGTGCCAGCAGCTTGCCTGGAGGGAGGAACACCGGGGAGCTGTTTTTT
v_gene: TRBV4-1; abundance: NA; d_gene: TRBD1; j_gene: TRBJ2-1; CDR3aa: CASSRTGTGGDEQFF; CDR3nt: TGCGCCAGCAGCCGAACCGGGACAGGAGGGGATGAGCAGTTCTTC
v_gene: TRBV9; abundance: NA; d_gene: NA; j_gene: TRBJ2-6; CDR3aa: CASSVGPIQGLSSWANVLTF; CDR3nt: TGTGCCAGCAGCGTCGGTCCAATACAGGGCCTTAGTAGCTGGGCCAACGTCCTGACTTTC
v_gene: TRBV9; abundance: NA; d_gene: TRBD1; j_gene: TRBJ2-3; CDR3aa: CASSVAGDRFSTDTQYF; CDR3nt: TGTGCCAGCAGCGTAGCTGGGGACAGATTTAGCACAGATACGCAGTATTTT
v_gene: TRBV5-8; abundance: NA; d_gene: NA; j_gene: TRBJ1-1; CDR3aa: CASSLFIGTGGNTEAFF; CDR3nt: TGTGCCAGCAGCTTGTTTATCGGAACGGGAGGGAACACTGAAGCTTTCTTT
v_gene: TRBV7-2; abundance: NA; d_gene: TRBD2; j_gene: TRBJ2-2; CDR3aa: CASSLAPLAGVTGELFF; CDR3nt: TGTGCCAGCAGCTTAGCGCCACTAGCGGGAGTTACCGGGGAGCTGTTTTTT
v_gene: TRBV5-4; abundance: once; d_gene: NA; j_gene: TRBJ1-3; CDR3aa: CASSQDGSGNTIYF; CDR3nt: TGTGCCAGCAGCCAGGATGGGTCTGGAAACACCATATATTTT
v_gene: TRBV11-2; abundance: NA; d_gene: NA; j_gene: TRBJ1-1; CDR3aa: CASSPRGGAEATEAFF; CDR3nt: TGTGCCAGCAGCCCTAGGGGGGGCGCCGAGGCCACTGAAGCTTTCTTT
v_gene: TRBV20-1; abundance: NA; d_gene: TRBD1; j_gene: TRBJ1-1; CDR3aa: CSASPGGGDTEAFF; CDR3nt: TGCAGTGCTAGTCCAGGGGGTGGGGACACTGAAGCTTTCTTT
v_gene: TRBV28; abundance: NA; d_gene: TRBD1; j_gene: TRBJ2-5; CDR3aa: CASSPMTGEETQYF; CDR3nt: TGTGCCAGCAGTCCCATGACAGGGGAAGAGACCCAGTACTTC
v_gene: TRBV3-1/TRBV3-2; abundance: NA; d_gene: TRBD1; j_gene: TRBJ1-3; CDR3aa: CASSPQGQFSGNTIYF; CDR3nt: TGTGCCAGCAGCCCCCAGGGACAGTTCTCTGGAAACACCATATATTTT
v_gene: TRBV6-6; abundance: NA; d_gene: TRBD1; j_gene: TRBJ1-5; CDR3aa: CASSHTGVQPQHF; CDR3nt: TGTGCCAGCAGTCACACAGGGGTTCAGCCCCAGCATTTT
v_gene: TRBV11-3; abundance: NA; d_gene: TRBD1; j_gene: TRBJ1-1; CDR3aa: CASSGGTGFSEAFF; CDR3nt: TGTGCCAGCAGCGGCGGGACAGGGTTTTCTGAAGCTTTCTTT
v_gene: TRBV10-2; abundance: few; d_gene: NA; j_gene: TRBJ1-5; CDR3aa: CASSESRQTSGGVQPQHF; CDR3nt: TGCGCCAGCAGTGAGTCGAGACAAACATCTGGGGGGGTCCAGCCCCAGCATTTT
v_gene: TRBV4-2; abundance: NA; d_gene: TRBD2; j_gene: TRBJ2-3; CDR3aa: CASSQGGGGSFADTQYF; CDR3nt: TGTGCCAGCAGCCAAGGGGGCGGCGGGAGTTTCGCAGATACGCAGTATTTT
v_gene: TRBV4-3; abundance: NA; d_gene: TRBD2; j_gene: TRBJ2-7; CDR3aa: CAGESGRFYEQYF; CDR3nt: TGCGCCGGGGAGAGCGGGAGGTTTTACGAGCAGTACTTC
v_gene: TRBV7-9; abundance: NA; d_gene: TRBD1; j_gene: TRBJ1-6; CDR3aa: CASSTNRDRVKSPLHF; CDR3nt: TGTGCCAGCAGCACAAACCGGGACAGGGTCAAATCACCCCTCCACTTT
v_gene: TRBV30; abundance: NA; d_gene: TRBD1; j_gene: TRBJ1-6; CDR3aa: CAWSAGQEDSPLHF; CDR3nt: TGTGCCTGGAGTGCTGGACAGGAGGATTCACCCCTCCACTTT